The 4 T cell receptor beta chains presented below share a single source sample, sequenced in a study of cytomegalovirus exposure and HLA in healthy donors. The repertoire was sequenced with immunoSEQ multiplex PCR; TCRdb's copy has only in-frame clones and lacks some. The data contain about 82,000 clones, 90% to 95% of them singletons. The sequencing sample was made of PBMCs. The receptors originated from a man between 18 and 29 years old in good health and CMV-seronegative.

J is TRBJ1-1 and V is TRBV5-1, with TRBD1 matching 7 bases. CDR1 and CDR2 (germline): SGHRS, YFSETQ. This CDR3 contains 16 residues. Trimming at V came to 0 bases and at J to 0 bases, leaving 5 bases not matched to a gene. In DNA, the CDR3 is TGCGCCAGCAGCTTGGAAGCAGGGGGGATGAACACTGAAGCTTTCTTT. It yields the protein CASSLEAGGMNTEAFF.

This chain links TRBV7-9 with TRBJ2-7, with 9 nucleotides matching TRBD1. Germline V gene lookup returns CDR1 SEHNR and CDR2 FQNEAQ (reference sequence). Trimming took 1 base from V and 3 from J; bases not matched to a gene: 4. The CDR3 runs 15 residues. The CDR3 reads CASSLGLTGGYEQYF. The CDR3 nucleotides read TGTGCCAGCAGCTTAGGACTGACAGGGGGCTACGAGCAGTACTTC.

The rearrangement links TRBV18 to TRBJ1-1, with D perhaps TRBD1 (6 bases). V was shortened by 5 bases and J by 0 bases, with 22 bases between the two germline ends. The germline V gene encodes CDR1 KGHSH and CDR2 LQKENI. The CDR3 contains 18 residues. The chain's CDR3 is CASSLGGGSNQMNTEAFF. Written as DNA, the CDR3 is TGTGCCAGCTCATTGGGGGGGGGCTCTAATCAAATGAACACTGAAGCTTTCTTT.

The chain is built from TRBV25-1 and TRBJ1-2; no reliable D call. V gave up 5 bases and J gave up 8 bases, with 12 bases separating them. The length of the CDR3 is 12 residues. CDR1 and CDR2 from the germline V gene are MGHDK and SYGVNS. The CDR3 protein is CASSNGRGGYTF. CDR3 nucleotides: TGTGCCAGCAGTAACGGTCGCGGAGGCTACACCTTC.